A single sample is the source of the 9 T cell receptor beta chains below, sequenced in a study of early stage breast cancer tumors. Generated by immunoSEQ multiplex PCR, the TCRdb table keeps only in-frame clones and is missing some. The sample holds tens of thousands of clones, 74% seen once. Material for sequencing was breast tumor tissue. These receptors were collected from a person in their thirties with breast cancer.

This rearrangement joins TRBV29-1 to TRBJ2-1; TRBD2 is a possible D gene (7 bases). Germline CDR1 SQVTM, CDR2 ANQGSEA. Trimming pared 8 bases from V and 6 bases from J, leaving 20 bases between. This CDR3 region has 14 residues. CDR3 sequence: CSHRGAGAVNEQFF. In DNA form, the CDR3 reads TGCAGCCACCGGGGGGCGGGAGCTGTCAATGAGCAGTTCTTC.

The chain is built from TRBV11-2 and TRBJ1-1; no reliable D call. The germline gives CDR1 SGHAT, CDR2 FQNNGV. Deletions cut 1 base from V and 7 bases from J, with 7 bases between. The CDR3 spans 12 residues. The CDR3 spells CASSLGQSEAFF. In nucleotides, the CDR3 is TGTGCCAGCAGCTTAGGACAAAGTGAAGCTTTCTTT.

The V and J genes are TRBV4-1 and TRBJ2-7; D uncertain. Trimming shortened V by 0 bases and J by 0 bases, and 15 bases separated the two germline ends. CDR1 is MGHRA, CDR2 YSYEKL, per germline. This CDR3 comprises 17 residues. As DNA, the CDR3 is TGCGCCAGCAGCCAAGATGATTGGCACCTTAGCTCCTACGAGCAGTACTTC. The encoded protein is CASSQDDWHLSSYEQYF.

This chain connects TRBV2 to TRBJ2-6, with D perhaps matching TRBD1 or TRBD2 (5 bases each). The germline V gene encodes CDR1 SNHLY and CDR2 FYNNEI. The CDR3 has 15 amino acids. The V gene lost 5 bases and the J gene lost 4 bases, with 12 bases spanning the gap. The CDR3 nucleotides read TGTGCCAGCAGTCCCACCGGGGCCGGGGCCAACGTCCTGACTTTC. Encoded protein: CASSPTGAGANVLTF.

The chain employs TRBV4-3 and TRBJ2-7, with a tentative D call TRBD2 (5 bases). From germline, CDR1 is LGHNA and CDR2 YSLEER. V was clipped by 5 bases and J by 5 bases, with 16 bases between them. The CDR3 length is 14 residues. CDR3 bases: TGCGCCAGCAGCTCCTCCCCTCACGGGGACGAGCAGTACTTC. Translating it yields CASSSSPHGDEQYF.

In its sample, this clone ranks as medium-sized. The chain employs TRBV5-1 and TRBJ1-1, with a weak D call TRBD1 (5 bases). In germline, CDR1 is SGHRS, CDR2 YFSETQ. The CDR3 length is 17 residues. Trimming removed 0 bases at V and 1 base at J, with 16 bases between. The CDR3 DNA follows: TGCGCCAGCAGCTTGGAATTGGTCGGGGCAAAGAACACTGAAGCTTTCTTT. This encodes CASSLELVGAKNTEAFF.

The V gene is TRBV6-1, the J gene TRBJ2-1; D is uncertain. CDR1 and CDR2 from the germline V gene are MNHNS and SASEGT. Between the trimmed V and J ends, which lost 4 bases and 15 bases, there was a span of 10 bases. This CDR3 spans 10 amino acids. The CDR3 reads CASSVTRTFF. The CDR3 nucleotides read TGTGCCAGCAGTGTTACTCGTACGTTCTTC.

The J gene is TRBJ2-5, the V gene TRBV14, with 8 bases aligning to TRBD1. The trim removed 0 bases at V and 4 bases at J, leaving 13 bases unmatched. This CDR3 region has 18 residues. Germline CDR1 SGHDN, CDR2 FVKESK. The CDR3 loop reads CASSQEVWTGQAGETQYF. DNA of the CDR3: TGTGCCAGCAGCCAAGAAGTCTGGACAGGGCAGGCGGGAGAGACCCAGTACTTC.

This chain joins TRBV9 and TRBJ2-3; D not resolved. CDR3 size: 15 residues. From germline, CDR1 is SGDLS and CDR2 YYNGEE. Trimming cost V 0 bases and J 0 bases, with 8 bases left between them. This CDR3 reads CASSVGHISTDTQYF. In nucleotides, the CDR3 is TGTGCCAGCAGCGTAGGACATATTAGCACAGATACGCAGTATTTT.